One sample yielded the 22 T cell receptor beta chains listed below, sequenced in a study of identical twins. TCRdb re-derived calls from the 5' RACE reads in MiXCR, one entry per CDR3 protein. The sample records 450,000 to 650,000 distinct CDR3 sequences, 13% to 15% being singletons. These data also featured in a second study, about yellow fever vaccine responses in identical twins.

The sequenced sample consisted of CD4+ T cells sorted from blood. The origin of the receptors is a woman under 30 in good health.

The chain carries TRBV2 and TRBJ2-5; D call uncertain. The length of the CDR3 is 13 residues. Germline V gene lookup returns CDR1 SNHLY and CDR2 FYNNEI. Between the trimmed V and J ends, which lost 6 bases and 5 bases, there was a span of 13 bases. The CDR3 coding sequence is TGTGCCAGCAGAAAGGACCTGATGGAGACCCAGTACTTC. Residues: CASRKDLMETQYF.

The chain combines TRBV5-1 with TRBJ1-2; D is undetermined. CDR3 length: 15 amino acids. The V gene's germline CDR1 is SGHRS and CDR2 YFSETQ. V lost 0 bases, J lost 4 bases, and 13 bases lay in between. The CDR3 bases are TGCGCCAGCAGCTTGGGGCAGGAAAAACCCTATGGCTACACCTTC. It yields the protein CASSLGQEKPYGYTF. Full variable domain (remainder filled in from reference TRBV5-1 and TRBJ1-2): KAGVTQTPRYLIKTRGQQVTLSCSPISGHRSVSWYQQTPGQGLQFLFEYFSETQRNKGNFPGRFSGRQFSNSRSEMNVSTLELGDSALYLCASSLGQEKPYGYTFGSGTRLTVV.

In this sample, this clonotype turned up many times. The rearrangement uses TRBV5-5 and TRBJ2-5; unclear D gene. This CDR3 is built from 13 residues. Between the trimmed V and J ends, which lost 0 bases and 3 bases, there was a span of 6 bases. Germline CDR1 reads SGHKS; CDR2 reads YYEKEE (reference sequence). The CDR3 sequence is CASSLAWEETQYF. CDR3 DNA: TGTGCCAGCAGCTTGGCCTGGGAAGAGACCCAGTACTTC.

There are many counts of this clonotype. The chain has TRBV5-1 and TRBJ2-1; a weak D match, TRBD1 (6 bases). The CDR3 has 14 amino acids. V lost 5 bases and J 3 bases, leaving 12 bases between the germline ends. CDR1 and CDR2 from the germline V gene are SGHRS and YFSETQ. The CDR3 DNA is TGCGCCAGCAGGAAGGACAGCCTCTACAATGAGCAGTTCTTC. Translated, it gives CASRKDSLYNEQFF. The full variable domain, completed using reference TRBV5-1 and TRBJ2-1, is KAGVTQTPRYLIKTRGQQVTLSCSPISGHRSVSWYQQTPGQGLQFLFEYFSETQRNKGNFPGRFSGRQFSNSRSEMNVSTLELGDSALYLCASRKDSLYNEQFFGPGTRLTVL.

In this sample, this clonotype turned up a few times. The chain combines TRBV20-1 with TRBJ2-1, with 13 bases fitting TRBD2. Trimming at V came to 3 bases and at J to 2 bases, leaving 4 bases not matched to a gene. This CDR3 has 16 amino acids. Germline V gives CDR1 DFQATT, CDR2 SNEGSKA (reference sequence). CDR3 loop: CSARRLAGGPYNEQFF. DNA for the CDR3: TGCAGTGCTAGGAGACTAGCGGGGGGACCCTACAATGAGCAGTTCTTC.

The sample holds a few counts of this clonotype. The chain has TRBV2 and TRBJ2-7; a possible D gene is TRBD1 (5 bases). This CDR3 comprises 18 residues. V dropped 5 bases and J dropped 0 bases, with 23 bases sitting between them. The germline V gene encodes CDR1 SNHLY and CDR2 FYNNEI. The CDR3 sequence is CASSSLGDWRQSSYEQYF. CDR3 DNA: TGTGCCAGCAGTTCGCTAGGGGATTGGAGACAGAGCTCCTACGAGCAGTACTTC. The full variable domain, rest sourced from reference TRBV2 and TRBJ2-7, is EPEVTQTPSHQVTQMGQEVILRCVPISNHLYFYWYRQILGQKVEFLVSFYNNEISEKSEIFDDQFSVERPDGSNFTLKIRSTKLEDSAMYFCASSSLGDWRQSSYEQYFGPGTRLTVT.

The chain recombines TRBV7-9 with TRBJ2-2; D may match TRBD1 or TRBD2 (5 bases each). CDR1 and CDR2 from the germline V gene are SEHNR and FQNEAQ (reference sequence). The CDR3 is made up of 15 amino acids. V dropped 8 bases and J dropped 1 base, with 14 bases sitting between them. The CDR3 DNA follows: TGTGCCAGCGGGACCCTAGCCGAGAACACCGGGGAGCTGTTTTTT. Its translation is CASGTLAENTGELFF.

This rearrangement joins TRBV5-1 to TRBJ2-3; 7 bases fit TRBD2. The V and J ends lost 3 bases and 1 base, in that order; junction bases with no gene match: 5. This CDR3 is built from 15 residues. The germline CDR1 and CDR2 sequences are SGHRS and YFSETQ. CDR3 in amino acids: CASSYAGVGTDTQYF. DNA of the CDR3: TGCGCCAGCAGCTATGCGGGAGTAGGCACAGATACGCAGTATTTT.

The chain recombines TRBV19 with TRBJ2-1; 8 bases line up with TRBD1. The CDR3 totals 16 residues. CDR1 is LNHDA and CDR2 is SQIVND in the germline V gene (reference sequence). Germline trimming cut 2 bases from V and 9 bases from J; bases unmatched to any gene: 12. CDR3 in amino acids: CASSIFQGARVTEQFF. The CDR3 region has the DNA TGTGCCAGTAGTATATTTCAGGGGGCGCGGGTGACTGAGCAGTTCTTC.

The rearrangement joins TRBV11-2 to TRBJ1-1; D gene ambiguous. CDR3 length: 17 residues. Trimming took off 2 bases at V and 3 bases at J, with 19 bases between the two ends. CDR1 is SGHAT, CDR2 FQNNGV, per germline. The chain's CDR3 is CASSLNPSVPADTEAFF. CDR3 sequence (DNA): TGTGCCAGCAGCTTAAATCCATCTGTGCCCGCCGACACTGAAGCTTTCTTT.

J is TRBJ1-5 and V is TRBV5-1, with TRBD1 as a possible D gene (5 bases). CDR1 is SGHRS, CDR2 YFSETQ, per germline. The CDR3 is made up of 22 amino acids. Trimming removed 1 base at V and 0 bases at J, with 29 bases between. The CDR3 reads CASSLLGRETEIQVHSNQPQHF. The CDR3, as DNA: TGCGCCAGCAGCTTGTTGGGGAGGGAGACAGAGATCCAAGTCCATAGCAATCAGCCCCAGCATTTT. Full variable domain (missing parts from reference TRBV5-1 and TRBJ1-5): KAGVTQTPRYLIKTRGQQVTLSCSPISGHRSVSWYQQTPGQGLQFLFEYFSETQRNKGNFPGRFSGRQFSNSRSEMNVSTLELGDSALYLCASSLLGRETEIQVHSNQPQHFGDGTRLSIL.

The chain recombines TRBV7-2 with TRBJ1-1; D gene uncertain. Trimming cost V 10 bases and J 0 bases, with 15 bases left between them. The CDR3 has 14 amino acids. Germline CDR1 and CDR2: SGHTA and FQGNSA. This CDR3 is CATRLGSLNTEAFF. The CDR3 nucleotides read TGTGCCACCCGGTTGGGGAGCCTGAACACTGAAGCTTTCTTT.

Only a few counts were recorded for this clonotype. The V and J genes are TRBV7-9 and TRBJ2-1, with 9 positions matching TRBD2. Trimming removed 5 bases from V and 5 bases from J; junction bases left unmatched: 7. The CDR3 runs 15 residues. Germline V CDR1 and CDR2: SEHNR, FQNEAQ (reference sequence). The CDR3 is CASSSASGINNEQFF. CDR3 bases: TGTGCCAGCAGCAGCGCTAGCGGGATAAACAATGAGCAGTTCTTC.

The chain links TRBV9 to TRBJ2-5, with TRBD1 as a possible D gene (5 bases). V was clipped by 0 bases and J by 5 bases, with 14 bases between them. The germline V gene has CDR1 SGDLS and CDR2 YYNGEE. CDR3 size: 15 residues. CDR3 in DNA: TGTGCCAGCAGCGTAGCTTGGGGCCTGGGGGAGACCCAGTACTTC. Translating it yields CASSVAWGLGETQYF.

About this clonotype itself: At one of its ends the junction is not consistent with the germline gene, which may arise from a read error. The chain links TRBV20-1 to TRBJ1-1; D may be TRBD1 (5 bases). The CDR3 is 14 amino acids. In germline, CDR1 is DFQATT, CDR2 SNEGSKA (reference sequence). CDR3: CGARTGTVNTEAFF. Here the CDR3 DNA reads TGCGGTGCTAGGACCGGGACGGTGAACACTGAAGCTTTCTTT.

This clonotype has more than one count but fewer than ten. The V call is TRBV29-1, the J call TRBJ2-1, with 8 bases identical to TRBD2. The CDR3 length is 16 residues. The germline V gene encodes CDR1 SQVTM and CDR2 ANQGSEA. Losses at the gene ends were 4 bases for V and 9 bases for J; bases not matched to a gene: 17. The CDR3 is CSVGEQGLGNRGEQFF. The CDR3 DNA is TGCAGCGTTGGGGAGCAGGGACTAGGGAACCGGGGTGAGCAGTTCTTC.

The chain has TRBV7-8 and TRBJ2-7; TRBD2 is a possible D gene (6 bases). Germline values: CDR1 SGHVS, CDR2 FQNEAQ. This CDR3 spans 15 amino acids. Trimming removed 3 bases at V and 7 bases at J, with 19 bases between. CDR3 in DNA: TGTGCCAGCAGCTTGCCCGGGGGATGGGTCGAGGAGCAGTACTTC. It yields the protein CASSLPGGWVEEQYF.

V gene TRBV19 combines with J gene TRBJ2-3, with unresolved D. In germline, CDR1 is LNHDA, CDR2 SQIVND (reference sequence). The CDR3 totals 16 residues. The V gene lost 3 bases and the J gene lost 1 base, with 14 bases spanning the gap. The DNA for the CDR3 is TGTGCCAGTAGTATTATCTGGTCCGCGGGCACAGATACGCAGTATTTT. This translates into CASSIIWSAGTDTQYF.

The chain carries TRBV6-1 and TRBJ1-1; maybe TRBD1 (5 bases). The CDR3 sequence is 13 residues long. V dropped 7 bases and J dropped 6 bases, with 15 bases sitting between them. Germline lookup yields CDR1 MNHNS and CDR2 SASEGT. For the CDR3, the DNA is TGTGCCAGCACCACCTTTCGGGGGGCTGAAGCTTTCTTT. Translated, it gives CASTTFRGAEAFF.

This clonotype appeared a few times. The genes are TRBV6-5 and TRBJ2-6; D remains unclear. Germline CDR1 is MNHEY and CDR2 is SVGAGI. The CDR3 sequence is 17 residues long. V was shortened by 1 base and J by 0 bases, with 10 bases between the two germline ends. CDR3 sequence: CASSYFWVDSGANVLTF. CDR3 DNA: TGTGCCAGCAGTTACTTCTGGGTCGACTCTGGGGCCAACGTCCTGACTTTC.

The V and J genes are TRBV6-5 and TRBJ2-3; 8 bases agree with TRBD1. This CDR3 is built from 16 residues. J gave up 0 bases and V 3 bases, and 5 bases lay outside the gene matches. The germline CDR1 and CDR2 sequences are MNHEY and SVGAGI. Written as DNA, the CDR3 is TGTGCCAGCAGTTATGTGGGACAGGCGAGCACAGATACGCAGTATTTT. This translates into CASSYVGQASTDTQYF.

This clonotype has just a few counts. The CDR3 loop reads CASSLYGLAGAYNEQFF. The CDR3 coding sequence is TGTGCCAGCAGCCTCTACGGACTAGCGGGCGCCTACAATGAGCAGTTCTTC. The genes are TRBV5-6 and TRBJ2-1; 11 nucleotides line up with TRBD2. From germline, CDR1 is SGHDT and CDR2 YYEEEE. The length of the CDR3 is 17 residues. Trimming removed 4 bases from V and 2 bases from J; junction bases left unmatched: 8.